This T cell receptor (beta chain) was sequenced in a study of human thymus T cells. All donors were healthy Finnish infants who were undergoing corrective surgery to treat congenital heart defects. Half of the eight donors gave roughly 0.45-1 mL blood during surgery. Study-wide findings and caveats: V and J gene usage appeared biased in thymic and blood repertoires.

Profiled with immunoSEQ multiplex PCR; TCRdb holds only in-frame clones, not every one. Of tens of thousands of clones in the sample, 94% are singletons; the top ten hold roughly 5.7%. Concerning this clone itself: The target antigen is unknown.

The TCR comes from a boy in the first two years of life with a congenital heart defect but otherwise immunologically healthy. The sample comprised blood.

For the CDR3, the DNA is TGTGCCAGCAGCGTACAGGGGAGGCAAGAGACCCAGTACTTC. Translated, it gives CASSVQGRQETQYF. The chain carries TRBV7-2 and TRBJ2-5; maybe TRBD1 (7 bases). Trimming cost V 5 bases and J 2 bases, with 12 bases left between them. Germline values: CDR1 SGHTA, CDR2 FQGNSA. The CDR3 length is 14 residues.